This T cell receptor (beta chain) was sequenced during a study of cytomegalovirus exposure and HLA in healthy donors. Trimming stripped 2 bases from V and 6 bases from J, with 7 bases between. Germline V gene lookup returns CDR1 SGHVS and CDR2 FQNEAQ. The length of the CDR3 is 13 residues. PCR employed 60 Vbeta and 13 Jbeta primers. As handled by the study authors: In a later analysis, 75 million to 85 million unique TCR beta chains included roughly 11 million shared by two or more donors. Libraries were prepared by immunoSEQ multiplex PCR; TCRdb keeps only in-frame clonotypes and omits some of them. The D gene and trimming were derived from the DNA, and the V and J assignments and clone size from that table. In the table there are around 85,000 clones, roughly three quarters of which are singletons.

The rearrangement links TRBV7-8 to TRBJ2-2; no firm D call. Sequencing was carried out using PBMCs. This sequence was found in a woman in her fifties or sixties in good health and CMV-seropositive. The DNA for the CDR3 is TGTGCCAGCAGCTTAAAGAGCTCCGGGGAGCTGTTTTTT. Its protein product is CASSLKSSGELFF.